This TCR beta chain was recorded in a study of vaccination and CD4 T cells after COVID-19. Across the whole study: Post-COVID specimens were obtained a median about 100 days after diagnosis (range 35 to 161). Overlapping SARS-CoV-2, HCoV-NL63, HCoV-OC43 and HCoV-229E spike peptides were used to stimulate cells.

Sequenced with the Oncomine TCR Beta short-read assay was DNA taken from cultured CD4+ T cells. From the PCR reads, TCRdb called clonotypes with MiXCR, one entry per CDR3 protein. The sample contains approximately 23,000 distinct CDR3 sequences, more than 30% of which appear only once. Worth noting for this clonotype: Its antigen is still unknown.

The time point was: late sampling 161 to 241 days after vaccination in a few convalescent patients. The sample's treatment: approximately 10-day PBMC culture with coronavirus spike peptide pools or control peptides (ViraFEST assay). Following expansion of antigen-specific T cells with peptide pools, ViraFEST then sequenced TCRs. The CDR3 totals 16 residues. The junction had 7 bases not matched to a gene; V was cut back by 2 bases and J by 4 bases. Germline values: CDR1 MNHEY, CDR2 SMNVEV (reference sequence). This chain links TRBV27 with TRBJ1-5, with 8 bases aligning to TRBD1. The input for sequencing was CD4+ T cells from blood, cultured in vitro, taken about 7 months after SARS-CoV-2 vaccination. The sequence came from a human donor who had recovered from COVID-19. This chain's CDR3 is CASSLTGQGRNQPQHF. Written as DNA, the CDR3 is TGTGCCAGCAGTTTAACCGGACAGGGACGAAATCAGCCCCAGCATTTT.